These 24 T cell receptor beta chains share one sample of origin, sequenced in a study of blood T cell repertoires in COVID-19. Only in-frame clones appear in the TCRdb table, and some are missing; sequencing was by immunoSEQ multiplex PCR. The sample carries 95,000 to 150,000 clones, roughly 90% recorded once. Material: peripheral blood. These TCRs come from a man between 45 and 60 years old with acute or convalescent COVID-19.

The chain links TRBV5-6 to TRBJ2-2; the D gene is possibly TRBD2 (5 bases). V shed 0 bases and J shed 3 bases, with 12 bases lying between them. The CDR3 spans 16 residues. The germline V gene has CDR1 SGHDT and CDR2 YYEEEE. The CDR3 loop is CASSLVPSRHTGELFF. The CDR3 nucleotides read TGTGCCAGCAGCTTGGTCCCTAGCAGACACACCGGGGAGCTGTTTTTT.

In DNA, the CDR3 is TGTGCCAGCAGCCGGGACAGGGTTTCCTACGAGCAGTACTTC. Its translation is CASSRDRVSYEQYF. The chain is built from TRBV6-5 and TRBJ2-7; TRBD1 matches 9 bases. The junction had 4 bases not matched to a gene; V was cut back by 6 bases and J by 1 base. The CDR3 contains 14 residues. Germline values: CDR1 MNHEY, CDR2 SVGAGI.

V usage is TRBV29-1 and J usage is TRBJ2-7; TRBD2 agrees at 16 bases. CDR3 length equals 17 residues. V gave up 3 bases and J gave up 4 bases; unmatched junction bases: 9. CDR1 is SQVTM, CDR2 ANQGSEA, per germline. The CDR3 bases are TGCAGCGTTGAGGGACTAGCGGGAGGGCCGTCCAGTTACGAGCAGTACTTC. Translation gives CSVEGLAGGPSSYEQYF.

J is TRBJ2-3 and V is TRBV24-1, with TRBD2 matching 10 bases. Germline loops: CDR1 KGHDR, CDR2 SFDVKD. The V and J ends lost 8 bases and 4 bases, in that order; junction bases with no gene match: 8. The CDR3 has 15 amino acids. CDR3 residues: CATTAGGPGADTQYF. In nucleotides, the CDR3 is TGTGCCACCACAGCGGGAGGGCCAGGCGCAGATACGCAGTATTTT.

This clone showed up just a few times. The chain couples TRBV30 to TRBJ1-1; no clear D. The germline V and J ends were trimmed by 1 base and 0 bases, with 9 bases remaining between them. CDR3 length: 14 residues. Germline assignment: CDR1 GTSNPN and CDR2 SVGIG (reference sequence). The CDR3 sequence: CAWSGALMNTEAFF. CDR3 DNA: TGTGCCTGGAGTGGGGCGCTGATGAACACTGAAGCTTTCTTT.

The genes are TRBV5-1 and TRBJ1-1; the D is unclear. V was cut by 1 base and J by 4 bases, with 8 bases left in between. CDR1 SGHRS and CDR2 YFSETQ come from the germline V gene. The CDR3 sequence is 13 residues long. The CDR3 reads CASSLKLGTEAFF. CDR3 sequence (DNA): TGCGCCAGCAGCTTGAAGCTCGGCACTGAAGCTTTCTTT. Based on the CDR3 plus reference TRBV5-1 and TRBJ1-1, the full variable domain is KAGVTQTPRYLIKTRGQQVTLSCSPISGHRSVSWYQQTPGQGLQFLFEYFSETQRNKGNFPGRFSGRQFSNSRSEMNVSTLELGDSALYLCASSLKLGTEAFFGQGTRLTVV.

The chain couples TRBV4-3 to TRBJ2-2; D might be TRBD1 (5 bases). Germline CDR1 LGHNA, CDR2 YSLEER. V lost 0 bases and J 4 bases, leaving 6 bases between the germline ends. The CDR3 is 14 residues long. CDR3 nucleotides: TGCGCCAGCAGCCAAGAGGGGCCCACCGGGGAGCTGTTTTTT. Translation gives CASSQEGPTGELFF.

CDR3 in amino acids: CASSRGLYNEQFF. CDR3 sequence (DNA): TGCGCCAGCAGCCGCGGACTTTACAATGAGCAGTTCTTC. The gene calls are TRBV4-3 and TRBJ2-1; a weak D match, TRBD2 (5 bases). The CDR3 loop spans 13 amino acids. CDR1 and CDR2 from the germline V gene are LGHNA and YSLEER. Trimming took off 4 bases at V and 4 bases at J, with 8 bases between the two ends.

This clone was recorded only once. V and J are TRBV15 and TRBJ1-6, with TRBD1 identical over 7 bases. J gave up 7 bases and V 0 bases, and 6 bases lay outside the gene matches. The CDR3 covers 16 residues. Germline CDR1 and CDR2: LNHNV and YYDKDF (reference sequence). CDR3 DNA: TGTGCCACCAGCAGAGACCCGGACAGGAGAAATTCACCCCTCCACTTT. Residues: CATSRDPDRRNSPLHF. The full variable domain, its missing parts supplied by reference TRBV15 and TRBJ1-6, is DAMVIQNPRYQVTQFGKPVTLSCSQTLNHNVMYWYQQKSSQAPKLLFHYYDKDFNNEADTPDNFQSRRPNTSFCFLDIRSPGLGDTAMYLCATSRDPDRRNSPLHFGNGTRLTVT.

V gene TRBV6-5 combines with J gene TRBJ2-1; D is possibly TRBD2 (6 bases). Trimming shortened V by 6 bases and J by 8 bases, and 11 bases separated the two germline ends. CDR1 is MNHEY and CDR2 is SVGAGI in the germline V gene. This CDR3 has 12 residues. The CDR3 nucleotides are TGTGCCAGCAGACGACTAGGGTATGAGCAGTTCTTC. It translates to CASRRLGYEQFF.

This clone was recorded only once. The V and J genes are TRBV19 and TRBJ1-4; no clear D gene. The germline V gene encodes CDR1 LNHDA and CDR2 SQIVND (reference sequence). Trimming left V 5 bases short and J 0 bases short, with 10 bases between. CDR3 length equals 15 residues. The CDR3 coding sequence is TGTGCCAGTAGTTTCTACTCTGCAACTAATGAAAAACTGTTTTTT. Translated: CASSFYSATNEKLFF. Full variable domain (rest looked up from reference TRBV19 and TRBJ1-4): DGGITQSPKYLFRKEGQNVTLSCEQNLNHDAMYWYRQDPGQGLRLIYYSQIVNDFQKGDIAEGYSVSREKKESFPLTVTSAQKNPTAFYLCASSFYSATNEKLFFGSGTQLSVL.

The rearrangement links TRBV5-1 to TRBJ2-2, with a possible D match to TRBD2 (5 bases). V lost 3 bases and J lost 4, with 10 bases in between. Looked up from germline, CDR1 is SGHRS and CDR2 is YFSETQ. CDR3 length equals 14 residues. DNA of the CDR3: TGCGCCAGCAGCTCGGAGCGGATCACCGGGGAGCTGTTTTTT. Its translation is CASSSERITGELFF.

V usage is TRBV6-2 or TRBV6-3 and J usage is TRBJ1-1; TRBD1 aligns across 8 bases. The V gene end was trimmed by 5 bases and the J gene end by 1 base; junction bases not matched to a gene: 3. CDR3 length: 14 residues. Germline CDR1 and CDR2: MNHEY and SVGEGT. In DNA, the CDR3 is TGTGCCAGCAGTATTGACAGGGGGAACACTGAAGCTTTCTTT. This translates into CASSIDRGNTEAFF.

The chain uses TRBV5-1 and TRBJ2-7; 8 positions match TRBD1. Trimming at V came to 4 bases and at J to 2 bases, leaving 8 bases not matched to a gene. The CDR3 runs to 15 residues. The V gene's germline CDR1 is SGHRS and CDR2 YFSETQ. CDR3 region: CASSNPGQVAYEQYF. CDR3 nucleotides: TGCGCCAGCAGCAATCCGGGACAGGTCGCCTACGAGCAGTACTTC.

J is TRBJ1-2 and V is TRBV2; D is ambiguous. Germline V gives CDR1 SNHLY, CDR2 FYNNEI. The CDR3 covers 14 residues. The V end was cut by 6 bases, the J end by 4 bases, with 15 bases between. The CDR3 DNA reads as TGTGCCAGCAGGAGGGCCGTTTACCCCTATGGCTACACCTTC. Encoded protein: CASRRAVYPYGYTF.

The chain links TRBV4-1 to TRBJ1-2, with 7 bases lining up with TRBD1. The CDR3 is made up of 12 amino acids. Per germline, CDR1 MGHRA and CDR2 YSYEKL. Trimming cost V 1 base and J 10 bases; bases outside gene matches: 3. CDR3 bases: TGCGCCAGCAGCCAAGCGCAGGGGGACTACACCTTC. Residues: CASSQAQGDYTF.

The V gene is TRBV11-3, the J gene TRBJ2-7; D perhaps matches TRBD2 (5 bases). V lost 3 bases and J lost 6, with 18 bases in between. CDR3 length: 15 residues. The V gene's germline CDR1 is SGHNT and CDR2 YENEEA. CDR3 protein: CASSFRLGSGLEQYF. The CDR3 DNA is TGTGCCAGCAGCTTCCGACTGGGGAGCGGTCTCGAGCAGTACTTC.

This clone was observed a single time. The gene calls are TRBV21-1 and TRBJ1-1; the table's D gene call, TRBD1, was not cross checked with the DNA. TRBV21-1 is termed a pseudogene. The CDR3 extends over 15 amino acids. The CDR3 region is CASSRLTVMVLEAFF. In nucleotides, the CDR3 is TGTGCCAGCAGCAGGCTGACAGTAATGGTGCTTGAAGCTTTCTTT.

This rearrangement joins TRBV19 to TRBJ2-3, with a possible D match to TRBD2 (6 bases). The V end lost 8 bases, the J end lost 2 bases, and 14 bases lay between the germline ends. This CDR3 comprises 14 residues. Germline loops: CDR1 LNHDA, CDR2 SQIVND (reference sequence). CDR3 residues: CASGGFGPTDTQYF. CDR3 in DNA: TGTGCCAGTGGAGGGTTCGGGCCCACAGATACGCAGTATTTT.

The CDR3 DNA is TGCGCCAGCAGCAAGGGACAGTCGTTTGAGCAGTACTTC. It codes for CASSKGQSFEQYF. The V and J genes are TRBV5-1 and TRBJ2-7; 7 bases match TRBD1. There are 13 residues in the CDR3. Per the germline V gene, CDR1 is SGHRS and CDR2 is YFSETQ. V shed 4 bases, J shed 7 bases, and the junction held 8 bases outside the gene matches.

V and J are TRBV19 and TRBJ2-1; 9 bases align to TRBD2. The CDR3 covers 16 residues. Looked up from germline, CDR1 is LNHDA and CDR2 is SQIVND (reference sequence). The J segment lost 8 bases and the V segment lost 7 bases, leaving 15 bases of the junction unmatched. DNA for the CDR3: TGTGCCAGTATGGATGAAGGGAGCGGGAGGTCCCATGAGCAGTTCTTC. Residues: CASMDEGSGRSHEQFF. Filled out from reference TRBV19 and TRBJ2-1, the complete variable domain reads DGGITQSPKYLFRKEGQNVTLSCEQNLNHDAMYWYRQDPGQGLRLIYYSQIVNDFQKGDIAEGYSVSREKKESFPLTVTSAQKNPTAFYLCASMDEGSGRSHEQFFGPGTRLTVL.

V gene TRBV9 combines with J gene TRBJ2-5, with 7 bases that match TRBD1. The CDR3 runs to 15 residues. CDR1 and CDR2 from the germline V gene are SGDLS and YYNGEE. V trimming: 2 bases; J trimming: 5 bases; junction bases outside the gene matches: 9. CDR3 sequence: CASSVGTVSRETQYF. The CDR3 nucleotides read TGTGCCAGCAGCGTCGGGACAGTGAGCCGGGAGACCCAGTACTTC.

The V call is TRBV24-1, the J call TRBJ2-1; perhaps TRBD2 as D (5 bases). The CDR3 loop spans 11 amino acids. Trimming shortened V by 8 bases and J by 7 bases, and 8 bases separated the two germline ends. The germline V gene encodes CDR1 KGHDR and CDR2 SFDVKD. The CDR3 DNA is TGTGCCACCAATCTAGCAAATGAGCAGTTCTTC. It encodes CATNLANEQFF.

The chain employs TRBV5-1 and TRBJ2-3; TRBD1 matches at 7 bases. Trimming took 5 bases from V and 0 from J; bases not matched to a gene: 9. Germline-derived CDR1 and CDR2 are SGHRS and YFSETQ. The CDR3 totals 16 residues. This chain's CDR3 is CASSYGTEFSTDTQYF. The DNA of the CDR3 is TGCGCCAGCAGTTACGGGACAGAGTTTAGCACAGATACGCAGTATTTT.